This T cell receptor beta chain was retrieved from a study of regulatory T cells in long-lasting Graves disease. Regarding the study as a whole: The study found persistent patients shared more public clonotypes (more than 2,500) than new patients (approximately 970).

As to time point: newly diagnosed GD, antithyroid drugs for less than 3 months. There was RNA extracted from PBMCs, and the TCR library was made from it. This CDR3 has 13 amino acids. The germline V and J ends were trimmed by 7 bases and 2 bases, with 15 bases remaining between them. Germline CDR1 SQVTM, CDR2 ANQGSEA. Many counts were recorded for this clonotype. Its antigen is not known. Through Arm-PCR of CDR3 regions and iRepertoire HTBI primers, TCR beta libraries were built. Authors' methods: Identified across the samples were 55 to 75 TRBV segments and about 15 TRBJ segments. One entry per CDR3 protein, called by TCRdb with MiXCR from the multiplex PCR reads. For this entry, the V and J calls and clone size follow TCRdb and not the study's own pipeline. The data hold roughly 350,000 distinct CDR3 sequences, with over 15% observed a single time. The sample also formed part of further work on T cells in Graves' hyperthyroidism and ophthalmopathy. That source adds: The study used the HTBI primer set for a first-round RT-PCR of the TCR CDR3.

Sample: peripheral blood mononuclear cells (PBMCs), taken at new diagnosis, from a patient treated with antithyroid drugs. The clonotype was recovered from a man in his forties with Graves disease. The chain recombines TRBV29-1 with TRBJ2-7; D is undetermined. The CDR3 region is CSATRPGTYEQYF. The CDR3 nucleotides are TGCAGCGCTACCCGGCCAGGAACCTACGAGCAGTACTTC.